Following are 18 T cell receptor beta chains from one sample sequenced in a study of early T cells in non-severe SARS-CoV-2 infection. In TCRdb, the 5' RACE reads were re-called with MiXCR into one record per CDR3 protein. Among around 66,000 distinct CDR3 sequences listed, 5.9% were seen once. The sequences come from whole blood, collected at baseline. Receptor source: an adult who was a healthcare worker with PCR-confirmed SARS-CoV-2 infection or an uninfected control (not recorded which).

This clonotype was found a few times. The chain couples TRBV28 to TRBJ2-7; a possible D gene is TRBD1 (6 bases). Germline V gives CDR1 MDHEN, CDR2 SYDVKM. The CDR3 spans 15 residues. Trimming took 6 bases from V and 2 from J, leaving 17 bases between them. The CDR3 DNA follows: TGTGCCAGCAGGCGGACAGCGGATCCCCCCTACGAGCAGTACTTC. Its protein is CASRRTADPPYEQYF.

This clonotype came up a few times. CDR3 region: CASSNGLAAPDTQYF. The CDR3 DNA reads as TGTGCCAGCAGTAACGGACTAGCGGCCCCAGATACGCAGTATTTT. J is TRBJ2-3 and V is TRBV7-6, with 10 bases lining up with TRBD2. This CDR3 spans 15 amino acids. Germline values: CDR1 SGHVS, CDR2 FNYEAQ. Germline trimming cut 6 bases from V and 4 bases from J; bases unmatched to any gene: 7. The entire variable domain, with the rest obtained from reference TRBV7-6 and TRBJ2-3, is as follows: GAGVSQSPRYKVTKRGQDVALRCDPISGHVSLYWYRQALGQGPEFLTYFNYEAQQDKSGLPNDRFSAERPEGSISTLTIQRTEQRDSAMYRCASSNGLAAPDTQYFGPGTRLTVL.

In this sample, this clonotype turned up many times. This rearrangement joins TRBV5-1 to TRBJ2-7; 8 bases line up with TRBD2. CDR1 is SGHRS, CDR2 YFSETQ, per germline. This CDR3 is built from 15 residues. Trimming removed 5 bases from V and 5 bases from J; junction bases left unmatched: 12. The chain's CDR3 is CASSSTGTSIDEQYF. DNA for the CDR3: TGCGCCAGCAGTTCCACTGGGACTAGTATCGACGAGCAGTACTTC. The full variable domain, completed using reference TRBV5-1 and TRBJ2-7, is KAGVTQTPRYLIKTRGQQVTLSCSPISGHRSVSWYQQTPGQGLQFLFEYFSETQRNKGNFPGRFSGRQFSNSRSEMNVSTLELGDSALYLCASSSTGTSIDEQYFGPGTRLTVT.

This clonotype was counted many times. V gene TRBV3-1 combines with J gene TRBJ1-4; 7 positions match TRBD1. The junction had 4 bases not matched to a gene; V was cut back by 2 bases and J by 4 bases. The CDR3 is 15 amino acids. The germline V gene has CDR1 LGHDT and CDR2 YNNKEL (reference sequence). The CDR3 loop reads CASSQFGDSNEKLFF. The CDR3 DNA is TGTGCCAGCAGCCAATTCGGGGACAGTAATGAAAAACTGTTTTTT. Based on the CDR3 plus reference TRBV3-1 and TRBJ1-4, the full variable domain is DTAVSQTPKYLVTQMGNDKSIKCEQNLGHDTMYWYKQDSKKFLKIMFSYNNKELIINETVPNRFSPKSPDKAHLNLHINSLELGDSAVYFCASSQFGDSNEKLFFGSGTQLSVL.

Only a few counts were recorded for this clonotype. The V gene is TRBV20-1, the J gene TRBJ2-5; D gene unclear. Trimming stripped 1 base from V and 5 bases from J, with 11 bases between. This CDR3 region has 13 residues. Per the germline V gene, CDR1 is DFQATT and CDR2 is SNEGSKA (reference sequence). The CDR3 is CSARAGLQETQYF. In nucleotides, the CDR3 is TGCAGTGCTAGAGCCGGGCTACAGGAGACCCAGTACTTC.

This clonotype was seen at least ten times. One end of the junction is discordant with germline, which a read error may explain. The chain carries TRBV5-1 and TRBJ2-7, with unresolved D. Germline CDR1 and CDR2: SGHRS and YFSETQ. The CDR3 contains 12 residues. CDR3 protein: CASSLGQTQGNF. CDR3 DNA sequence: TGCGCCAGCAGCTTGGGTCAGACCCAAGGGAACTTC.

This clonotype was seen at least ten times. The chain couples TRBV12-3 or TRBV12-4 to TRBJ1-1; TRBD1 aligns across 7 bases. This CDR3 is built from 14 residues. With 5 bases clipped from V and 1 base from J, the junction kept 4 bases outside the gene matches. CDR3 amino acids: CASSNRDRNTEAFF. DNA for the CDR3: TGTGCCAGCAGTAACCGGGACAGGAACACTGAAGCTTTCTTT.

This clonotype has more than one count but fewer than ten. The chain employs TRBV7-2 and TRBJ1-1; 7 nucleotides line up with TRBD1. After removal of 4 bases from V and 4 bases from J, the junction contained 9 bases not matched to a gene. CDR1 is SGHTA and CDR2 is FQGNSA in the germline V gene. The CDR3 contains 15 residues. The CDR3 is CASSSPNTGATEAFF. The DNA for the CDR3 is TGTGCCAGCAGCTCTCCAAACACAGGGGCCACTGAAGCTTTCTTT.

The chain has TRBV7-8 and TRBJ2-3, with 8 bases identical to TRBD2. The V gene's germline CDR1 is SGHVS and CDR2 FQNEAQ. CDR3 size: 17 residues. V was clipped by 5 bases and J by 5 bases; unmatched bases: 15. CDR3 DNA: TGTGCCAGCAGCCTAGATGGTGGTAGCGGGATGATAGATACGCAGTATTTT. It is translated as CASSLDGGSGMIDTQYF. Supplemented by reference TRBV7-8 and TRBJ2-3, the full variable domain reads GAGVSQSPRYKVAKRGQDVALRCDPISGHVSLFWYQQALGQGPEFLTYFQNEAQLDKSGLPSDRFFAERPEGSVSTLKIQRTQQEDSAVYLCASSLDGGSGMIDTQYFGPGTRLTVL.

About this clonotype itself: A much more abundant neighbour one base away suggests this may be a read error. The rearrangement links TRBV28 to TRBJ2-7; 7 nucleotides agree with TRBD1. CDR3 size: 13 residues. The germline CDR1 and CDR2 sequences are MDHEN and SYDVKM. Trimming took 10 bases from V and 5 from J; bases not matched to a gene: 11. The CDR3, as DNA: TGTGCCAAATCCAGACAGGGAATGAACGAGCAGTACTTC. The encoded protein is CAKSRQGMNEQYF.

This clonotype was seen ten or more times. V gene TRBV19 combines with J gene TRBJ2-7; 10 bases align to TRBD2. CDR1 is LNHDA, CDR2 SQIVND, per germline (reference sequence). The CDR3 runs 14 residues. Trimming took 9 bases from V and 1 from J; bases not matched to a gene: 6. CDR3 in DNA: TGTGCCAGCCGAAGGACTAGCGGTTCCTACGAGCAGTACTTC. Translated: CASRRTSGSYEQYF.

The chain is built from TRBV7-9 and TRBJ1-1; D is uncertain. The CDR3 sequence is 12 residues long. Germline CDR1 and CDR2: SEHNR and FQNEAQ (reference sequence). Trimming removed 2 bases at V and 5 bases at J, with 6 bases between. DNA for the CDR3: TGTGCCAGCAGCTTACCCGTTACTGAAGCTTTCTTT. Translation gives CASSLPVTEAFF.

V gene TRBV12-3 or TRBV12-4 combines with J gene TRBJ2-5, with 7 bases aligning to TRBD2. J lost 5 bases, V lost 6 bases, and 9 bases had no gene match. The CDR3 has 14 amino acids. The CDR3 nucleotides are TGTGCCAGCAGGGTAGCGGGTGCGATGGAGACCCAGTACTTC. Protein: CASRVAGAMETQYF.

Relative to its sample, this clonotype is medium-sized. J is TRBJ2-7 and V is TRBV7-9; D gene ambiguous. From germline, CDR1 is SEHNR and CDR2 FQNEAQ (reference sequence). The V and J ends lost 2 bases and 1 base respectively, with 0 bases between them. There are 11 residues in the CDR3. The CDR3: CASSLSYEQYF. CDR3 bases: TGTGCCAGCAGCTTATCCTACGAGCAGTACTTC.

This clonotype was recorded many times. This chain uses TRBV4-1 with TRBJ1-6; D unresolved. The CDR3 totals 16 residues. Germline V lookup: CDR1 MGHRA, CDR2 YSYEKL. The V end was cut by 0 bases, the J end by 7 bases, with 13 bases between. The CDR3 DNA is TGCGCCAGCAGCCAAGATCGGGTTTTGAGAAATTCACCCCTCCACTTT. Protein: CASSQDRVLRNSPLHF.

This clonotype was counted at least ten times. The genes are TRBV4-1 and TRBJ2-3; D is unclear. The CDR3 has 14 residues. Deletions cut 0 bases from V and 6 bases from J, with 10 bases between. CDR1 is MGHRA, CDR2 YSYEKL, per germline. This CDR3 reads CASSQESLRDTQYF. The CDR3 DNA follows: TGCGCCAGCAGCCAAGAGTCTCTACGGGATACGCAGTATTTT.

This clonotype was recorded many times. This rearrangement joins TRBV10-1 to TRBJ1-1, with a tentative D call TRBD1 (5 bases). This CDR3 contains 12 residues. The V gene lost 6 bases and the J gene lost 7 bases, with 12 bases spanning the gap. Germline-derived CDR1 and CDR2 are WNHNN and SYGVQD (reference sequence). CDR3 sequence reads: CASRGLKIEAFF. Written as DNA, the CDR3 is TGCGCCAGCAGGGGACTCAAGATTGAAGCTTTCTTT.

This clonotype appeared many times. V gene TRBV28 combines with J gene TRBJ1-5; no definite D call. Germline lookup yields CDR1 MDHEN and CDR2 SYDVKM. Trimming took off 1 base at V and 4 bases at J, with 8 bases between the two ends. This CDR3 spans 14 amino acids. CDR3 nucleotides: TGTGCCAGCAGTTTATATAAGGTGAATCAGCCCCAGCATTTT. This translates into CASSLYKVNQPQHF.